This entry lists 16 T cell receptor beta chains sequenced from one sample in a study of cytomegalovirus exposure and HLA in healthy donors. The PCR contained 60 Vbeta and 13 Jbeta primers. Libraries were prepared by immunoSEQ multiplex PCR; TCRdb keeps only in-frame clonotypes and omits some of them. The table has about 160,000 clones, around four fifths seen once; the top ten hold less than 2%. Source material: PBMCs. The receptors were sampled from a man aged 18 to 29 in good health and CMV-seronegative.

This chain connects TRBV4-1 to TRBJ2-3; 9 bases map to TRBD1. Germline CDR1 and CDR2: MGHRA and YSYEKL. J was trimmed by 7 bases and V by 2 bases; bases with no gene match: 10. The CDR3 covers 16 residues. CDR3 sequence (DNA): TGCGCCAGCAGCCAACTCTCGACAGGGGGGGGCAATACGCAGTATTTT. It specifies CASSQLSTGGGNTQYF.

The chain couples TRBV7-6 to TRBJ2-1; 7 nucleotides match TRBD2. This CDR3 is built from 16 residues. Germline V gene sequence: CDR1 SGHVS, CDR2 FNYEAQ. J lost 8 bases, V lost 5 bases, and 15 bases had no gene match. CDR3 loop: CASSGRLASPGDEQFF. For the CDR3, the DNA is TGTGCCAGCAGCGGACGACTAGCCTCACCTGGGGATGAGCAGTTCTTC.

The chain recombines TRBV19 with TRBJ2-7; no reliable D call. The V end lost 1 base, the J end lost 1 base, and 8 bases lay between the germline ends. The CDR3 loop spans 14 amino acids. The germline CDR1 and CDR2 sequences are LNHDA and SQIVND (reference sequence). The CDR3 sequence: CASSIAARSYEQYF. The CDR3 DNA is TGTGCCAGTAGTATAGCGGCTAGATCCTACGAGCAGTACTTC. The variable domain in full, completed from reference TRBV19 and TRBJ2-7, reads DGGITQSPKYLFRKEGQNVTLSCEQNLNHDAMYWYRQDPGQGLRLIYYSQIVNDFQKGDIAEGYSVSREKKESFPLTVTSAQKNPTAFYLCASSIAARSYEQYFGPGTRLTVT.

This chain connects TRBV11-2 to TRBJ2-3, with 12 bases identical to TRBD2. CDR1 SGHAT and CDR2 FQNNGV come from the germline V gene. The CDR3 runs to 16 residues. Trimming at V came to 5 bases and at J to 1 base, leaving 4 bases not matched to a gene. The CDR3 is CASSPWTSGGTDTQYF. As DNA, the CDR3 is TGTGCCAGCAGCCCATGGACTAGCGGGGGCACAGATACGCAGTATTTT.

The V and J genes are TRBV6-6 and TRBJ2-2; 8 nucleotides align to TRBD2. Germline V gene lookup returns CDR1 MNHNY and CDR2 SVGAGI (reference sequence). The length of the CDR3 is 15 residues. The trim removed 7 bases at V and 6 bases at J, leaving 10 bases unmatched. CDR3 sequence: CASTLGGRHPGELFF. DNA for the CDR3: TGTGCCAGCACCCTGGGCGGGAGGCACCCCGGGGAGCTGTTTTTT.

The sample holds one count of this clone. The chain links TRBV28 to TRBJ2-5, with 12 positions matching TRBD2. The V segment lost 5 bases and the J segment 5 bases; nucleotides outside the gene matches: 9. The CDR3 runs to 16 residues. The germline gives CDR1 MDHEN, CDR2 SYDVKM. In DNA, the CDR3 is TGTGCCAGCAGTCATGGACTAGCGGGACAATCGGAGACCCAGTACTTC. This codes for CASSHGLAGQSETQYF.

The chain couples TRBV11-2 to TRBJ2-1; D perhaps matches TRBD1 (6 bases). Germline lookup yields CDR1 SGHAT and CDR2 FQNNGV. V lost 4 bases, J lost 4 bases, and 17 bases lay in between. The CDR3 sequence is 16 residues long. CDR3 nucleotide sequence: TGTGCCAGCAGCTCGCAGGGGTATTACTTATACAATGAGCAGTTCTTC. This gives the protein CASSSQGYYLYNEQFF.

This CDR3 reads CASRTHLANQETQYF. The DNA for the CDR3 is TGTGCCAGCAGAACCCACCTAGCGAACCAAGAGACCCAGTACTTC. This chain uses TRBV6-5 with TRBJ2-5; the D gene is possibly TRBD2 (6 bases). V lost 6 bases to trimming and J lost 0 bases, with 14 bases between them. Per germline, CDR1 MNHEY and CDR2 SVGAGI. The CDR3 extends over 15 amino acids.

Points on this clone: One end of the junction varies from germline; a read error may be responsible. This chain joins TRBV7-9 and TRBJ2-7; 9 bases map to TRBD1. Germline V gene sequence: CDR1 SEHNR, CDR2 FQNEAQ (reference sequence). The CDR3 spans 14 residues. The DNA of the CDR3 is TGTTCCAGCAGCTTAGCGACAGGGGGCTACGAGCAGTACTTC. Residues: CSSSLATGGYEQYF.

The V gene is TRBV5-8, the J gene TRBJ1-1; no reliable D call. V was shortened by 0 bases and J by 0 bases, with 9 bases between the two germline ends. CDR3 length equals 15 residues. Germline assignment: CDR1 SGHTS and CDR2 YDEGEE. In DNA form, the CDR3 reads TGTGCCAGCAGCTTGGAGGCGGGAATGAACACTGAAGCTTTCTTT. Translating gives CASSLEAGMNTEAFF.

The rearrangement uses TRBV7-3 and TRBJ2-5; maybe TRBD2 (6 bases). V dropped 0 bases and J dropped 5 bases, with 7 bases sitting between them. The CDR3 has 13 residues. Per the germline V gene, CDR1 is SGHTA and CDR2 is FQGTGA. CDR3 in amino acids: CASSLTGGETQYF. CDR3 nucleotide sequence: TGTGCCAGCAGCTTAACTGGAGGGGAGACCCAGTACTTC.

J is TRBJ2-4 and V is TRBV29-1; 7 bases align to TRBD2. V lost 5 bases, J lost 8 bases, and 6 bases stayed unmatched. CDR3 length equals 12 residues. Germline values: CDR1 SQVTM, CDR2 ANQGSEA. This CDR3 is CSVRGSGDIQYF. The CDR3, as DNA: TGCAGCGTTAGAGGGAGCGGGGACATTCAGTACTTC. The whole variable domain, remainder taken from reference TRBV29-1 and TRBJ2-4, is SAVISQKPSRDICQRGTSLTIQCQVDSQVTMMFWYRQQPGQSLTLIATANQGSEATYESGFVIDKFPISRPNLTFSTLTVSNMSPEDSSIYLCSVRGSGDIQYFGAGTRLSVL.

The CDR3 bases are TGTGCCAGCAGCAGGGCAGAGACCCAGTACTTC. It yields the protein CASSRAETQYF. The rearrangement links TRBV21-1 to TRBJ2-5; the table names TRBD1, a call not compared with the DNA. TRBV21-1 is an annotated pseudogene. This CDR3 spans 11 amino acids.

This clone was found once. This chain links TRBV18 with TRBJ2-7; a possible D gene is TRBD1 (7 bases). V was shortened by 3 bases and J by 3 bases, with 21 bases between the two germline ends. The germline V gene has CDR1 KGHSH and CDR2 LQKENI. This CDR3 contains 17 residues. The CDR3 spells CASSPGTGQVRFYEQYF. Here the CDR3 DNA reads TGTGCCAGCTCACCGGGGACTGGACAGGTCCGCTTCTACGAGCAGTACTTC.

The chain is built from TRBV4-1 and TRBJ1-1; D call uncertain. The V end lost 1 base, the J end lost 5 bases, and 14 bases lay between the germline ends. The CDR3 contains 15 residues. CDR1 is MGHRA and CDR2 is YSYEKL in the germline V gene. CDR3 nucleotides: TGCGCCAGCAGCCAAGTAAGGACGGAGGGTACTGAAGCTTTCTTT. This sequence encodes CASSQVRTEGTEAFF.

The rearrangement uses TRBV7-2 and TRBJ1-2; possible D gene TRBD1, 6 bases. The germline CDR1 and CDR2 sequences are SGHTA and FQGNSA. V lost 5 bases and J lost 8, with 21 bases in between. This CDR3 has 15 amino acids. The CDR3 here is CASSPGGGRKRGYTF. CDR3 DNA: TGTGCCAGCAGCCCCGGCGGGGGCAGAAAGCGAGGCTACACCTTC.